The rows below give T cell receptor beta chains drawn from one sample of a study of CD8+ T cells in alopecia areata. Only in-frame clones appear in the TCRdb table, and some are missing; sequencing was by immunoSEQ multiplex PCR. In the table there are 150,000 to 250,000 clones, roughly 60% of which are singletons. The source material was CD4+ T cells sorted from blood, sampled at week 24, from a patient treated with tofacitinib. These receptors originate from a human donor with alopecia areata. CDR3s include the opening cysteine and the closing phenylalanine or tryptophan. The D gene is left open where the match is weak. The size of a clone is reported for some rows only, either as once, few or many, or as a class for expanded clones.

abundance	j_gene	d_gene	v_gene	CDR3nt	CDR3aa
-	TRBJ2-3	TRBD1	TRBV29-1	TGCAGCGCAAAGAGACAGGGGCTGGGAGATACGCAGTATTTT	CSAKRQGLGDTQYF
-	TRBJ1-5	TRBD1	TRBV5-1	TGCGCCAGCAGCTTGGGGACAGGGGGAGGACAGCCCCAGCATTTT	CASSLGTGGGQPQHF
-	TRBJ1-5	TRBD1	TRBV6-5	TGTGCCAGCAGTTCGGGACAGGGAATCAATCAGCCCCAGCATTTT	CASSSGQGINQPQHF
-	TRBJ2-7	-	TRBV7-9	TGTGCCAGCAGCTCCCTGGCGGCTAGCGACTCCTACGAGCAGTACTTC	CASSSLAASDSYEQYF
-	TRBJ2-1	-	TRBV5-1	TGCGCCAGCAGCGAACAGACAACCTACAATGAGCAGTTCTTC	CASSEQTTYNEQFF
few	TRBJ2-5	TRBD2	TRBV9	TGTGCCAGCAGCCTCGGGACTAGCGGGAGGGTTAGTTGGGGCCAAGAGACCCAGTACTTC	CASSLGTSGRVSWGQETQYF
-	TRBJ2-5	-	TRBV15	TGTGCCACCAGCAGAGGGCAAGTCCAAGAGACCCAGTACTTC	CATSRGQVQETQYF
-	TRBJ2-5	TRBD2	TRBV7-3	TGTGCCAGCAGCCTCTCCGGACTAGCGGTGGAGACCCAGTACTTC	CASSLSGLAVETQYF
-	TRBJ2-7	-	TRBV6-5	TGTGCCAGCAGTGAGGCCGTGGACTACGAGCAGTACTTC	CASSEAVDYEQYF
-	TRBJ2-7	-	TRBV7-8	TGTGCCAGCAGCTTAGACTGGCAGGGCTGGCAGTACTTC	CASSLDWQGWQYF
-	TRBJ2-1	TRBD2	TRBV5-4	TGTGCCAGCAGCGCCACTAGCGGGAGTACAAATGAGCAGTTCTTC	CASSATSGSTNEQFF
once	TRBJ1-4	-	TRBV25-1	TGTGCCAGCAGTGAGTCACATAATGAAAAACTGTTTTTT	CASSESHNEKLFF
-	TRBJ2-5	-	TRBV6-5	TGTGCCAGCAGTTATCGGCTCGAAGAGACCCAGTACTTC	CASSYRLEETQYF
-	TRBJ2-7	TRBD2	TRBV6-5	TGTGCCAGCAGTGTACTAGCGGGGGCTACCTACGAGCAGTACTTC	CASSVLAGATYEQYF
-	TRBJ2-7	TRBD2	TRBV28	TGTGCCAGCAGTCCCCATAGCGGGAGGGCCTACGAGCAGTACTTC	CASSPHSGRAYEQYF
few	TRBJ2-6	-	TRBV4-1	TGCGCCAGCAGCCTCTTGAGCTCTGGGGCCAACGTCCTGACTTTC	CASSLLSSGANVLTF
-	TRBJ2-7	-	TRBV29-1	TGCAGCGTTGTATTGAGCGAGCAGTACTTC	CSVVLSEQYF
-	TRBJ2-5	-	TRBV4-1	TGCGCCAGCAGCCAAGGGCACCAAGGACAAGCTCAGTACTTC	CASSQGHQGQAQYF
-	TRBJ2-4	TRBD2	TRBV5-1	TGCGCCAGCAGCTTGGAGGGCGGGGGGCCTAGAGGCATTCAGTACTTC	CASSLEGGGPRGIQYF
once	TRBJ1-1	TRBD1	TRBV25-1	TGTGCCAGCAGTGAAGGTGGGGACAGGGACACTGAAGCTTTCTTT	CASSEGGDRDTEAFF
-	TRBJ2-7	-	TRBV7-9	TGTGCCAGCACCCAAGGTTACGAGCAGTACTTC	CASTQGYEQYF
-	TRBJ2-3	-	TRBV5-4	TGTGCCAGCAGCGCGACTAGTCAGGGGGATACGCAGTATTTT	CASSATSQGDTQYF
few	TRBJ2-5	-	TRBV5-1	TGCGCCAGCAGGGACCGGACGGAAGAGACCCAGTACTTC	CASRDRTEETQYF
-	TRBJ2-2	TRBD2	TRBV27	TGTGCCAGCAGTCCCCTAGGACTAGCGGGGGGGTCGAACACCGGGGAGCTGTTTTTT	CASSPLGLAGGSNTGELFF
-	TRBJ1-2	-	TRBV10-3	TGTGCCACACGGACTAACTATGGCTACACCTTC	CATRTNYGYTF
-	TRBJ2-5	-	TRBV30	TGTGCCTGGAGTCTCCCAGGGGTTAGAGAGACCCAGTACTTC	CAWSLPGVRETQYF
-	TRBJ2-1	-	TRBV29-1	TGCAGCGTTGAGGTCAACAATGAGCAGTTCTTC	CSVEVNNEQFF
few	TRBJ2-1	TRBD1	TRBV5-1	TGCGCCAGCAGCTTGGGGACAGGGGTTCCTGAGCAGTTCTTC	CASSLGTGVPEQFF
-	TRBJ2-5	-	TRBV7-9	TGTGCCAGCAGCCTAGGGACGCAGCAAGAGACCCAGTACTTC	CASSLGTQQETQYF
few	TRBJ1-2	-	TRBV5-6	TGTGCCAGCAGCTTGGCCTTGGCTAACTATGGCTACACCTTC	CASSLALANYGYTF
-	TRBJ2-7	TRBD2	TRBV14	TGTGCCAGCAGCCAAGCAGTCGCCGGGGCTAGCGGGAGTCTTTACGAGCAGTACTTC	CASSQAVAGASGSLYEQYF
-	TRBJ2-1	TRBD1	TRBV27	TGTGCCAGCAGTTTATCCGGGACAGGGGGCTTCAATGAGCAGTTCTTC	CASSLSGTGGFNEQFF
-	TRBJ2-1	TRBD2	TRBV5-1	TGCGCCAGCAGCTACGGGACTAGAGACAATGAGCAGTTCTTC	CASSYGTRDNEQFF
once	TRBJ2-3	TRBD2	TRBV10-3	TGTGCCATCAGTAGCGGGGGCCCACTAGATACGCAGTATTTT	CAISSGGPLDTQYF
few	TRBJ2-1	-	TRBV4-1	TGCGCCAGCAGCCAAGATGGAAGGAGCTCCTACAATGAGCAGTTCTTC	CASSQDGRSSYNEQFF
once	TRBJ1-2	-	TRBV13	TGTGCCAGCAGCCCAACCTTCAGCCGACGGTACGGCTACACCTTC	CASSPTFSRRYGYTF
few	TRBJ2-5	-	TRBV5-1	TGCGCCAGCAGCTTGGGGACAGCCCAAGAGACCCAGTACTTC	CASSLGTAQETQYF
-	TRBJ2-5	TRBD2	TRBV5-6	TGTGCCAGCAGCTTGGCTTCGAGCGGGAGTGAAGAGACCCAGTACTTC	CASSLASSGSEETQYF
-	TRBJ2-1	-	TRBV4-1	TGCGCCAGCAGCCAAGTTGATCTAGTAATCTACAATGAGCAGTTCTTC	CASSQVDLVIYNEQFF
-	TRBJ1-1	-	TRBV5-1	TGCGCCAGCAGCTTGCAAGGGGTGGAGGAGGGGACTGAAGCTTTCTTT	CASSLQGVEEGTEAFF
-	TRBJ2-5	-	TRBV2	TGTGCCAGCAGGCACCGGGAGAACCAAGAGACCCAGTACTTC	CASRHRENQETQYF
-	TRBJ2-2	TRBD1	TRBV7-9	TGTGCCAGCAGGGCCGGGACAGAGAACACCGGGGAGCTGTTTTTT	CASRAGTENTGELFF
-	TRBJ1-4	-	TRBV30	TGTGCCTGGAGCGGAGGGGGGACGGTATCTGGAAAACTGTTTTTT	CAWSGGGTVSGKLFF
-	TRBJ2-5	TRBD2	TRBV6-5	TGTGCCAGCAGTCCGCCGGGACTACAAGAGACCCAGTACTTC	CASSPPGLQETQYF
-	TRBJ2-5	TRBD1	TRBV6-6	TGTGCCAGCAGCACCATCAGGACAGGGGGAGAGACCCAGTACTTC	CASSTIRTGGETQYF
-	TRBJ2-7	TRBD1	TRBV5-1	TGCGCCAGCAGCACCGGGACAGCATCCTACGAGCAGTACTTC	CASSTGTASYEQYF
-	TRBJ1-1	-	TRBV6-5	TGTGCCAGCAGTTACTGGCAGGCTGGAGGGCTCGCTGAAGCTTTCTTT	CASSYWQAGGLAEAFF
few	TRBJ2-2	-	TRBV19	TGTGCCAGTAATCGACAGAAGAACACCGGGGAGCTGTTTTTT	CASNRQKNTGELFF
-	TRBJ1-1	TRBD1	TRBV5-1	TGCGCCAGCAGCTCCGGACAGGGCGGGACTGAAGCTTTCTTT	CASSSGQGGTEAFF
once	TRBJ1-2	-	TRBV5-4	TGTGCCAGCAGCGCCCTCGGGCGGGGGACCTATGGCTACACCTTC	CASSALGRGTYGYTF
few	TRBJ2-7	-	TRBV6-5	TGTGCCAGCAGTCGGACCAAAAGCTCCTACGAGCAGTACTTC	CASSRTKSSYEQYF
-	TRBJ1-5	-	TRBV19	TGTGCCAGTAGTATAGCCTCGACGGGCAATCAGCCCCAGCATTTT	CASSIASTGNQPQHF
-	TRBJ2-6	-	TRBV5-1	TGCGCCAGCAGCGCGAGGTTTGGCTCTGGGGCCAACGTCCTGACTTTC	CASSARFGSGANVLTF
-	TRBJ1-2	-	TRBV19	TGTGCCAGTAGTGTCTCAATAACAGGGAACTATGGCTACACCTTC	CASSVSITGNYGYTF
-	TRBJ2-3	TRBD2	TRBV7-8	TGTGCCAGCAGCTTATCAGCGGGGGGAGCAGATACGCAGTATTTT	CASSLSAGGADTQYF
-	TRBJ1-4	-	TRBV5-1	TGCGCCAGCAGCCCGACAGTGATTGCGGAAAAACTGTTTTTT	CASSPTVIAEKLFF
-	TRBJ2-5	TRBD1	TRBV30	TGTGCCTGGAGCCAAAAACTAGGACAGGATCAAGAGACCCAGTACTTC	CAWSQKLGQDQETQYF
-	TRBJ2-7	-	TRBV29-1	TGCAGCGTTGGGTATGTGAGGAACGAGCAGTACTTC	CSVGYVRNEQYF
-	TRBJ1-6	-	TRBV7-2	TGTGCCAGCAGCTTTGGGGCAGTTGAAGATTCACCCCTCCACTTT	CASSFGAVEDSPLHF